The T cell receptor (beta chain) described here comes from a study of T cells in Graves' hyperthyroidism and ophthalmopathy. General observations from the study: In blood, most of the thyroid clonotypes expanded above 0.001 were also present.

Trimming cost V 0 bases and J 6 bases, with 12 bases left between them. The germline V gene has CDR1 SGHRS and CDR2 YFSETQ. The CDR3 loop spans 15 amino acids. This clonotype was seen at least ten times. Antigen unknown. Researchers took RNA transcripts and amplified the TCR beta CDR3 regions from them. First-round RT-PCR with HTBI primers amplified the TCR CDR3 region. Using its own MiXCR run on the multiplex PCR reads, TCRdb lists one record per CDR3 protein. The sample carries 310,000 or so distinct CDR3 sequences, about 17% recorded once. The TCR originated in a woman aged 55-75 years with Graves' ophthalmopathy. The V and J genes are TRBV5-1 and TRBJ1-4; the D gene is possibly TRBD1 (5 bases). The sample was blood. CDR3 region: CASSLAGTGDEKLFF. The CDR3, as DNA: TGCGCCAGCAGCTTGGCGGGGACGGGCGATGAAAAACTGTTTTTT.